This entry lists 19 T cell receptor beta chains sequenced from one sample in a study of post-analysis software for immune sequencing data. Findings of the study overall: Five TRBV segments, including TRBV5-6, TRBV5-1 and TRBV20-1, were more frequent in patients than controls.

These receptors' targets are unknown. Unique molecular identifiers were present in the TCR beta cDNA libraries. One entry per CDR3 protein results from TCRdb running MiXCR on the PCR reads. The repertoire includes about half a million distinct CDR3 sequences, approximately 45% of them detected once, and around 10% sits in the top ten. Sample: blood. These receptors originate from a girl under 18 with multiple sclerosis.

This clonotype has only a few counts. As DNA, the CDR3 is TGCGCCAGCAGCTTGGGGGACTCTGGGGCCAACGTCCTGACTTTC. It translates to CASSLGDSGANVLTF. The chain combines TRBV5-1 with TRBJ2-6; D ambiguous. Germline V gives CDR1 SGHRS, CDR2 YFSETQ. Trimming took 0 bases from V and 0 from J, leaving 4 bases between them. The length of the CDR3 is 15 residues.

The chain carries TRBV28 and TRBJ2-7, with 7 bases fitting TRBD2. After removal of 2 bases from V and 7 bases from J, the junction contained 11 bases not matched to a gene. CDR3 length: 15 residues. Germline CDR1 and CDR2: MDHEN and SYDVKM. CDR3 sequence: CASSLGGLGRAEQYF. DNA for the CDR3: TGTGCCAGCAGTTTAGGTGGACTAGGACGGGCTGAGCAGTACTTC. The full variable domain, its missing parts supplied by reference TRBV28 and TRBJ2-7, is DVKVTQSSRYLVKRTGEKVFLECVQDMDHENMFWYRQDPGLGLRLIYFSYDVKMKEKGDIPEGYSVSREKKERFSLILESASTNQTSMYLCASSLGGLGRAEQYFGPGTRLTVT.

The gene calls are TRBV6-1 and TRBJ2-7, with D perhaps matching TRBD1 or TRBD2 (6 bases each). The J call is in doubt because the DNA end fits TRBJ2-4 better. Germline CDR1 is MNHNS and CDR2 is SASEGT. The CDR3 is made up of 17 amino acids. In nucleotides, the CDR3 is TGTGCCAGCTGCGCCTTTGGGGGGCGCGGGGCCAAAAACATTCAGTACTTC. Its protein is CASCAFGGRGAKNIQYF.

This chain joins TRBV6-2 or TRBV6-3 and TRBJ2-1; 8 positions match TRBD2. Trimming took 11 bases from V and 7 from J; bases not matched to a gene: 10. CDR1 MNHEY and CDR2 SVGEGT come from the germline V gene. There are 13 residues in the CDR3. The CDR3 nucleotides read TGTGCCGGTAGCGGGACCTCTATGAATGAGCAGTTCTTC. It encodes CAGSGTSMNEQFF.

The chain uses TRBV20-1 and TRBJ2-4, with no clear D. CDR3 length: 14 amino acids. The germline V and J ends were trimmed by 7 bases and 1 base, with 14 bases remaining between them. Germline CDR1 reads DFQATT; CDR2 reads SNEGSKA (reference sequence). The CDR3, as DNA: TGCAGTGGGCAAGGCCCGGATGCCAAAAACATTCAGTACTTC. Amino acid sequence: CSGQGPDAKNIQYF.

J is TRBJ2-7 and V is TRBV28; the match to TRBD1 covers 10 bases. The J call is doubtful: the DNA matches TRBJ2-5 better. Germline V lookup: CDR1 MDHEN, CDR2 SYDVKM. This CDR3 is built from 16 residues. The chain's CDR3 is CASIFRRDRGTETQYF. The CDR3 DNA reads as TGTGCCAGCATTTTTCGGAGGGACAGGGGTACAGAGACCCAGTACTTC.

This clonotype was seen a few times. The rearrangement uses TRBV5-1 and TRBJ2-5; the D is unclear. The CDR3 runs to 16 residues. V shed 0 bases and J shed 5 bases, with 17 bases lying between them. Per germline, CDR1 SGHRS and CDR2 YFSETQ. CDR3 nucleotide sequence: TGCGCCAGCAGCTTGGCCGGATCAATCCTGGGGGAGACCCAGTACTTC. It codes for CASSLAGSILGETQYF.

This sequence joins TRBV7-2 and TRBJ2-3, with a tentative D call TRBD1 (5 bases). This CDR3 has 14 amino acids. Germline values: CDR1 SGHTA, CDR2 FQGNSA. Trimming stripped 2 bases from V and 5 bases from J, with 11 bases between. DNA for the CDR3: TGTGCCAGCAGCTTAAATGGGGCCAGAGATACGCAGTATTTT. Amino acids: CASSLNGARDTQYF.

The J gene is TRBJ1-6, the V gene TRBV20-1; no reliable D call. The CDR3 has 13 amino acids. The germline V gene has CDR1 DFQATT and CDR2 SNEGSKA (reference sequence). Trimming shortened V by 1 base and J by 8 bases, and 9 bases separated the two germline ends. CDR3 amino acids: CSARGSRDSPLHF. The CDR3 region has the DNA TGCAGTGCTAGAGGATCTAGGGATTCACCCCTCCACTTT.

J is TRBJ1-1 and V is TRBV5-1; D possibly corresponds to TRBD1 (6 bases). V dropped 4 bases and J dropped 0 bases, with 13 bases sitting between them. CDR3 length: 15 residues. Germline loops: CDR1 SGHRS, CDR2 YFSETQ. CDR3 in amino acids: CASSPQGTLNTEAFF. CDR3 DNA: TGCGCCAGCAGCCCCCAGGGGACATTGAACACTGAAGCTTTCTTT.

This clonotype has just a few counts. At one end the junction does not follow the germline gene, possibly because of a read error. The chain couples TRBV12-3 or TRBV12-4 to TRBJ2-3; D uncertain. This CDR3 has 13 amino acids. Here the CDR3 reads CASGFLGSDTQYF. In DNA form, the CDR3 reads TGTGCCAGCGGTTTTCTTGGATCAGATACGCAGTATTTT.

The chain couples TRBV27 to TRBJ2-1; 10 bases agree with TRBD2. With 6 bases clipped from V and 8 bases from J, the junction kept 7 bases outside the gene matches. This CDR3 is built from 14 residues. CDR1 and CDR2 (germline): MNHEY, SMNVEV (reference sequence). The CDR3 region has the DNA TGTGCCAGCAGCCGTAGCGGGAGGTTCGATGAGCAGTTCTTC. It translates to CASSRSGRFDEQFF.

This rearrangement joins TRBV2 to TRBJ2-7, with 8 bases aligning to TRBD2. Germline CDR1 and CDR2: SNHLY and FYNNEI. There are 14 residues in the CDR3. Trimming cost V 8 bases and J 4 bases; bases outside gene matches: 10. The CDR3 here is CASEGGTSGYEQYF. The CDR3, as DNA: TGTGCCAGCGAAGGAGGAACTAGCGGATACGAGCAGTACTTC.

J is TRBJ2-1 and V is TRBV20-1; D call uncertain. Per germline, CDR1 DFQATT and CDR2 SNEGSKA (reference sequence). The CDR3 is 13 amino acids. V was trimmed by 3 bases and J by 0 bases, leaving 6 bases between them. CDR3 loop: CSARASSYNEQFF. The CDR3 DNA sequence: TGCAGTGCTAGGGCTAGCTCCTACAATGAGCAGTTCTTC.

This clonotype was counted only a few times. V and J are TRBV3-1 and TRBJ2-1; 14 bases match TRBD2. Trimming removed 3 bases from V and 10 bases from J; junction bases left unmatched: 14. CDR1 and CDR2 (germline): LGHDT, YNNKEL (reference sequence). The CDR3 contains 18 residues. The CDR3 region is CASSQLRETTSGREEQFF. The CDR3 DNA reads as TGTGCCAGCAGCCAGCTTAGGGAGACGACTAGCGGGAGGGAAGAGCAGTTCTTC.

This clonotype was detected a few times. This chain connects TRBV12-3 or TRBV12-4 to TRBJ2-2; no definite D call. V was pared by 1 base and J by 3 bases, with 0 bases between. The CDR3 covers 12 residues. The CDR3 loop reads CASSLDTGELFF. DNA for the CDR3: TGTGCCAGCAGTTTAGACACCGGGGAGCTGTTTTTT.

The chain couples TRBV12-3 or TRBV12-4 to TRBJ2-2; the D gene is possibly TRBD1 (7 bases). Trimming stripped 6 bases from V and 6 bases from J, with 20 bases between. The CDR3 contains 16 residues. The CDR3 region has the DNA TGTGCCAGCAGCCCGACAGGGTCGGGAGACCCCGGGGAGCTGTTTTTT. This translates into CASSPTGSGDPGELFF.

The J gene is TRBJ2-7, the V gene TRBV7-9; 10 nucleotides agree with TRBD1. The germline V gene has CDR1 SEHNR and CDR2 FQNEAQ (reference sequence). J was trimmed by 4 bases and V by 4 bases; bases with no gene match: 7. This CDR3 spans 15 amino acids. CDR3 sequence reads: CASSSAGDRGYEQYF. CDR3 bases: TGTGCCAGCAGCTCCGCCGGGGACAGGGGTTACGAGCAGTACTTC.

This chain joins TRBV27 and TRBJ2-3, with 9 bases identical to TRBD2. The CDR3 length is 14 residues. Germline V gene lookup returns CDR1 MNHEY and CDR2 SMNVEV (reference sequence). Trimming at V came to 3 bases and at J to 8 bases, leaving 6 bases not matched to a gene. CDR3 in amino acids: CASSFTSGPATQYF. CDR3 in DNA: TGTGCCAGCAGTTTTACTAGCGGGCCGGCTACGCAGTATTTT.